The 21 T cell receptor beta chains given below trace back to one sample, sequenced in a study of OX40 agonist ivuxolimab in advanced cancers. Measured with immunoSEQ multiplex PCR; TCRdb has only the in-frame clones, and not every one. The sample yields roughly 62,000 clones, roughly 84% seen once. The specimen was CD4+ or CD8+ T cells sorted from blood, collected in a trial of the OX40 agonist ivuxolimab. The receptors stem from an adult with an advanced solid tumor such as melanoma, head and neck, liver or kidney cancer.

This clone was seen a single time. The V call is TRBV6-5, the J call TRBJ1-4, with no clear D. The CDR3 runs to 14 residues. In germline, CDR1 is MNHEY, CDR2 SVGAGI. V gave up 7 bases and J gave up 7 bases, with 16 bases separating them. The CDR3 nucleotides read TGTGCCAGCACACCCAGGCTATACAGTGAAAAACTGTTTTTT. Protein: CASTPRLYSEKLFF.

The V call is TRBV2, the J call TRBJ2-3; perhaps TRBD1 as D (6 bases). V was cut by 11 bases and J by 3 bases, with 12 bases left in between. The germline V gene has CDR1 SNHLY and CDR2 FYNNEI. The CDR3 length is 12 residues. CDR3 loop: CAAGQRTDTQYF. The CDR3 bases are TGTGCCGCCGGACAGAGGACAGATACGCAGTATTTT.

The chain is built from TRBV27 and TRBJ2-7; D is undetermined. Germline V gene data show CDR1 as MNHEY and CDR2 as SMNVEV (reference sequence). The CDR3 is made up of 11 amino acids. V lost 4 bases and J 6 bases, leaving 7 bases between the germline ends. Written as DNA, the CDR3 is TGTGCCAGCAGTTCCTTTACCGAGCAGTACTTC. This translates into CASSSFTEQYF.

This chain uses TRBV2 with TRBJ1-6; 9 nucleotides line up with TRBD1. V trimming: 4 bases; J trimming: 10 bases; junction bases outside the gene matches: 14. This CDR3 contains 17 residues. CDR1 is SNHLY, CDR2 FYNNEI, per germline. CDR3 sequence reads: CASSAGTGTVRGSPLHF. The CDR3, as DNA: TGTGCCAGCAGTGCCGGGACAGGGACCGTGAGGGGATCACCCCTCCACTTT. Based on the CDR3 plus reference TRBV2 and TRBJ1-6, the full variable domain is EPEVTQTPSHQVTQMGQEVILRCVPISNHLYFYWYRQILGQKVEFLVSFYNNEISEKSEIFDDQFSVERPDGSNFTLKIRSTKLEDSAMYFCASSAGTGTVRGSPLHFGNGTRLTVT.

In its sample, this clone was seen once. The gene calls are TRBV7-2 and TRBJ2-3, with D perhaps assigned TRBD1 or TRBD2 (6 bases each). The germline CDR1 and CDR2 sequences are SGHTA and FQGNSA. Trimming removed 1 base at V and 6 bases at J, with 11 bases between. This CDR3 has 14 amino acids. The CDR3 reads CASSLEGGRDTQYF. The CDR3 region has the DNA TGTGCCAGCAGCTTAGAGGGGGGTAGGGATACGCAGTATTTT.

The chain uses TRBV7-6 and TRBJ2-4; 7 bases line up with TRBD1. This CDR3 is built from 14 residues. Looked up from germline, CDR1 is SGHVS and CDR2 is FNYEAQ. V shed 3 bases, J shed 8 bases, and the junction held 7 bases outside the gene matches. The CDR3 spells CASSLEPQGDIQYF. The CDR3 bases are TGTGCCAGCAGCTTGGAGCCCCAGGGGGACATTCAGTACTTC.

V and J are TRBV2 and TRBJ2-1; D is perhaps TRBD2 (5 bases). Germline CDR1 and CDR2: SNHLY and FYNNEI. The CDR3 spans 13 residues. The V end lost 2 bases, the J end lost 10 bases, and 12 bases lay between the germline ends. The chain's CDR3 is CASSEIRRGEQFF. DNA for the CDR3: TGTGCCAGCAGTGAAATTCGCCGCGGGGAGCAGTTCTTC.

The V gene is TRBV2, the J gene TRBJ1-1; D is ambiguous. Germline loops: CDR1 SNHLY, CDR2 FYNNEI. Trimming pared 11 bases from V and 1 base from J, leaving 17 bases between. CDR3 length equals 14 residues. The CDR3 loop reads CALKETEKNTEAFF. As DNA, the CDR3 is TGTGCCCTTAAGGAAACAGAGAAGAACACTGAAGCTTTCTTT.

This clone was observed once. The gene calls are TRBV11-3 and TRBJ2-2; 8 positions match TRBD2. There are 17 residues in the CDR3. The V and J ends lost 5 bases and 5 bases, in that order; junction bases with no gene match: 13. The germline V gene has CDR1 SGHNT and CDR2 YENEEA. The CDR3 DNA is TGTGCCAGCAGCGTTAGAGCAGGACTAGCCGGGACCGGGGAGCTGTTTTTT. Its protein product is CASSVRAGLAGTGELFF.

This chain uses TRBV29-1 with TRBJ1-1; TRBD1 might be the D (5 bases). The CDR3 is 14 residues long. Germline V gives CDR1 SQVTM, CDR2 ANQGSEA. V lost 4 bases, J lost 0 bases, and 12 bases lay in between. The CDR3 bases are TGCAGCGTTGTGGGGAAGGGGCTGAACACTGAAGCTTTCTTT. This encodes CSVVGKGLNTEAFF. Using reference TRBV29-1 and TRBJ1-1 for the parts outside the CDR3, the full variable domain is SAVISQKPSRDICQRGTSLTIQCQVDSQVTMMFWYRQQPGQSLTLIATANQGSEATYESGFVIDKFPISRPNLTFSTLTVSNMSPEDSSIYLCSVVGKGLNTEAFFGQGTRLTVV.

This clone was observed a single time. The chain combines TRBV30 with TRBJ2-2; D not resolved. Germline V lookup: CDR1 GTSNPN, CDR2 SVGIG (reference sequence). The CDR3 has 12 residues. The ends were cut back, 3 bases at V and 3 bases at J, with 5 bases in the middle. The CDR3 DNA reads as TGTGCCTGGAGCGAAGACACCGGGGAGCTGTTTTTT. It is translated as CAWSEDTGELFF.

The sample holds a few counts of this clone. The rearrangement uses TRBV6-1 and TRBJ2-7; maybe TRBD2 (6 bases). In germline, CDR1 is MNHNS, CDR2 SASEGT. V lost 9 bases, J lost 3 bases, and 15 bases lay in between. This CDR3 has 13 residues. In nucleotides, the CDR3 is TGTGCCAGTAGGGACTTCGGGCTCTACGAGCAGTACTTC. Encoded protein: CASRDFGLYEQYF.

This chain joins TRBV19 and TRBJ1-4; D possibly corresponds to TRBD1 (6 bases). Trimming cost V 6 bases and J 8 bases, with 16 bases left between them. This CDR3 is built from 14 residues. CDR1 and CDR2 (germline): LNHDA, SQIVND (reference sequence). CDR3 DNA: TGTGCCAGTAGATTGACAGGTGGAAGCGAAAAACTGTTTTTT. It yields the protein CASRLTGGSEKLFF.

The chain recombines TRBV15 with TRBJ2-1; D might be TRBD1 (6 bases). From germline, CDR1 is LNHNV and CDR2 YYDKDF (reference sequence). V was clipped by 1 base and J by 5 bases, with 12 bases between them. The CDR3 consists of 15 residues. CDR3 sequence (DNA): TGTGCCACCAGCAGAGTGGGGGCTAGCAACAATGAGCAGTTCTTC. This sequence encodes CATSRVGASNNEQFF.

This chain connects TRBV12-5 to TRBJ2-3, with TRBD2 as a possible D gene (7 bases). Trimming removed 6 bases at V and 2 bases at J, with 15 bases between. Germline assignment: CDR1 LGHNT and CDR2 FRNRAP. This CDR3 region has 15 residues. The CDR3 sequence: CASGLGGGVTDTQYF. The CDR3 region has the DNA TGTGCTAGTGGCCTGGGAGGGGGAGTCACAGATACGCAGTATTTT.

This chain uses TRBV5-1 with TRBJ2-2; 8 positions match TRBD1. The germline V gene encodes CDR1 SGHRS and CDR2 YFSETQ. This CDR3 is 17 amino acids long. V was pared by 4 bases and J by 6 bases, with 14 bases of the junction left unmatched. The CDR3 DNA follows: TGCGCCAGCAGCCCGACCGGAGGACAGGGAGTATCCGGGGAGCTGTTTTTT. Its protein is CASSPTGGQGVSGELFF.

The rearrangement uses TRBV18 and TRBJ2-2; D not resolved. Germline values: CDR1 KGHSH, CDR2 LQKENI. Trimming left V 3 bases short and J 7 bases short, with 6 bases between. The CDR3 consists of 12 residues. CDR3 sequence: CASSPGSGELFF. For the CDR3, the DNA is TGTGCCAGCTCACCGGGAAGCGGGGAGCTGTTTTTT.

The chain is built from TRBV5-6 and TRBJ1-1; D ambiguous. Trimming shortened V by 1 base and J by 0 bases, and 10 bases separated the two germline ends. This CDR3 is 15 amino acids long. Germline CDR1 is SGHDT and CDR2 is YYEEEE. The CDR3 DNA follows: TGTGCCAGCAGCTTGTCGGTCACTATGAACACTGAAGCTTTCTTT. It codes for CASSLSVTMNTEAFF. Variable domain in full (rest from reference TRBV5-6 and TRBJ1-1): DAGVTQSPTHLIKTRGQQVTLRCSPKSGHDTVSWYQQALGQGPQFIFQYYEEEERQRGNFPDRFSGHQFPNYSSELNVNALLLGDSALYLCASSLSVTMNTEAFFGQGTRLTVV.

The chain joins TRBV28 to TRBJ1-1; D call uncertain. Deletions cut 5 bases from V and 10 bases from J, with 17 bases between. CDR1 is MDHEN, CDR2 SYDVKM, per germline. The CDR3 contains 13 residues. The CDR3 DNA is TGTGCCAGCAGTCCCAGACCAGCAGGAAGAGCTTTCTTT. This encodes CASSPRPAGRAFF.

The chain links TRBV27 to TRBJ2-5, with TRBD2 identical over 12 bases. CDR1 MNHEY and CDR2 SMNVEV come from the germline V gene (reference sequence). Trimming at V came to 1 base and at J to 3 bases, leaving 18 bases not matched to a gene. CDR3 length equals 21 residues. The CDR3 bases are TGTGCCAGCAGTTTATTTACCCCGGGACTTCCGCTAGCGGGAGGGGAAGAGACCCAGTACTTC. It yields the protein CASSLFTPGLPLAGGEETQYF.

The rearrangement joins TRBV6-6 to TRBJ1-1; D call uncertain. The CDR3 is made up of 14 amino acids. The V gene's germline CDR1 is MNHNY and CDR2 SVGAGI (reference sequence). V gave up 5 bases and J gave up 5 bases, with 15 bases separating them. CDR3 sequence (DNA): TGTGCCAGCAGTCAAGACCCCGGGCGAACTGAAGCTTTCTTT. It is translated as CASSQDPGRTEAFF.